The source of this T cell receptor beta chain is a study of T cells in Graves' hyperthyroidism and ophthalmopathy. The study, taken as a whole, reports: A median about 6.5 months before onset, the model predicted ophthalmopathy.

The authors deemed Graves' hyperthyroidism stable absent ophthalmopathy progression within 18 months. Thyroid ultrasound, orbital computed tomography, clinical symptoms, and serum thyroxine and TRAb underpinned diagnoses. The PBMCs studied were ones that came from roughly 9.4 ml fresh peripheral blood. In germline, CDR1 is SGHNT, CDR2 YENEEA. This CDR3 contains 16 residues. V was trimmed by 5 bases and J by 4 bases, leaving 20 bases between them. RNA transcripts served as the template for amplifying TCR beta CDR3 regions. The HTBI primer set was used in a first-round RT-PCR of the TCR CDR3. TCRdb reprocessed the multiplex PCR reads with MiXCR, giving one entry per CDR3 protein. Of approximately 430,000 distinct CDR3 sequences detected, approximately 14% appear once; the ten largest clones hold 7.5% to 8%. This clonotype was counted at least ten times. Its matching antigen is unknown.

The sequence was collected from a woman between 18 and 30 years old with Graves' hyperthyroidism. Sequenced: blood. The chain links TRBV11-3 to TRBJ2-5; D remains ambiguous. In DNA form, the CDR3 reads TGTGCCAGCAGCCCCGGGCGGAAGGGTTTCGGAGAGACCCAGTACTTC. This encodes CASSPGRKGFGETQYF.